This entry is about one T cell receptor (beta chain). As yet, its antigen is unknown. The data originate from a study of cytomegalovirus exposure and HLA in healthy donors. Study-wide points: Listed as cytomegalovirus-associated were 150 to 200 TCR beta chains. CMV antigen specificity of a few CMV-associated chains was confirmed in vitro. Reportedly, diagnosis of cytomegalovirus status by the classifier showed high specificity and sensitivity.

Germline loops: CDR1 LNHNV, CDR2 YYDKDF (reference sequence). The length of the CDR3 is 11 residues. Trimming took 8 bases from V and 8 from J, leaving 10 bases between them. Assay used: immunoSEQ multiplex PCR; TCRdb lists only in-frame clones, some missing. In the table there are roughly 120,000 clones, around 85% of which are singletons. Sample: PBMCs. This TCR derives from a man aged 18 to 35 in good health and CMV-seropositive. This chain connects TRBV15 to TRBJ2-4; TRBD2 is a possible D gene (6 bases). CDR3 protein: CATGWGDIQYF. CDR3 bases: TGTGCCACCGGTTGGGGGGACATTCAGTACTTC.